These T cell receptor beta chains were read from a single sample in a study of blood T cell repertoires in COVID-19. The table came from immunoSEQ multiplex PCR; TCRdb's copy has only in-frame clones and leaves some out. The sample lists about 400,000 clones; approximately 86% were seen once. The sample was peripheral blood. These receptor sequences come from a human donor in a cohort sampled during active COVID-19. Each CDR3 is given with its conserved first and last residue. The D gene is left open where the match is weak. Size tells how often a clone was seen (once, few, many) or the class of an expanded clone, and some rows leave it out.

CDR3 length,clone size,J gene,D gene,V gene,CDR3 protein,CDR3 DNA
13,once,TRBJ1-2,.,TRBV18,CASSPQGGYGYTF,TGTGCCAGCTCACCGCAGGGAGGCTATGGCTACACCTTC
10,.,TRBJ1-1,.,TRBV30,CAWQVTEAFF,TGTGCCTGGCAGGTCACTGAAGCTTTCTTT
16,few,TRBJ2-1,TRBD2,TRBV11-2,CASSWGGTGPENEQFF,TGTGCCAGCAGCTGGGGGGGAACGGGGCCGGAGAATGAGCAGTTCTTC
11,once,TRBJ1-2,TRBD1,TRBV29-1,CSFRQGYGYTF,TGCAGCTTTAGACAGGGCTATGGCTACACCTTC
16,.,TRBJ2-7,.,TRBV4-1,CASSLNPSGSSYEQYF,TGCGCCAGCAGCCTTAACCCAAGCGGGTCCTCCTACGAGCAGTACTTC
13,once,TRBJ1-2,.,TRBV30,CAWSGGRGYGYTF,TGTGCCTGGAGTGGAGGGCGAGGCTATGGCTACACCTTC
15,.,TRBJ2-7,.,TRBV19,CASTLHAESSYEQYF,TGTGCCAGTACCCTACACGCGGAAAGCTCCTACGAGCAGTACTTC
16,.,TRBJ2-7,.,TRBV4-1,CASSQSGTLSSYEQYF,TGCGCCAGCAGCCAATCAGGGACACTGAGCTCCTACGAGCAGTACTTC
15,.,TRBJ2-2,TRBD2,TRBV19,CASSMWWGGVGELFF,TGTGCCAGTAGTATGTGGTGGGGGGGAGTCGGGGAGCTGTTTTTT
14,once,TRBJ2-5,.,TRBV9,CASSVASSQETQYF,TGTGCCAGCAGCGTAGCTTCCAGCCAAGAGACCCAGTACTTC
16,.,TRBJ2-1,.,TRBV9,CASSVGGGFGGNEQFF,TGTGCCAGCAGCGTAGGGGGCGGCTTCGGAGGGAATGAGCAGTTCTTC
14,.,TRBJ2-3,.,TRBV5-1,CASSLAGGPDTQYF,TGCGCCAGCAGCTTGGCCGGGGGGCCAGATACGCAGTATTTT
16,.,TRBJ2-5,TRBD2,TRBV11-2,CASSYLPSGLQETQYF,TGTGCCAGCAGCTACCTACCTAGCGGTCTCCAAGAGACCCAGTACTTC
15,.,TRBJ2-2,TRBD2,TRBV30,CAWSAGLARTGELFF,TGTGCCTGGAGTGCGGGACTAGCTCGGACCGGGGAGCTGTTTTTT
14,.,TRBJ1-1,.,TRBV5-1,CASSFPGMGTEAFF,TGCGCCAGCAGCTTTCCAGGGATGGGCACTGAAGCTTTCTTT
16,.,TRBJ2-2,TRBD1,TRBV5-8,CASSLVLDRGPGELFF,TGTGCCAGCAGCTTGGTCTTGGACAGGGGGCCCGGGGAGCTGTTTTTT
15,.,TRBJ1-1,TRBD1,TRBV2,CASSEPTGVETEAFF,TGTGCCAGCAGTGAACCGACAGGGGTTGAAACTGAAGCTTTCTTT